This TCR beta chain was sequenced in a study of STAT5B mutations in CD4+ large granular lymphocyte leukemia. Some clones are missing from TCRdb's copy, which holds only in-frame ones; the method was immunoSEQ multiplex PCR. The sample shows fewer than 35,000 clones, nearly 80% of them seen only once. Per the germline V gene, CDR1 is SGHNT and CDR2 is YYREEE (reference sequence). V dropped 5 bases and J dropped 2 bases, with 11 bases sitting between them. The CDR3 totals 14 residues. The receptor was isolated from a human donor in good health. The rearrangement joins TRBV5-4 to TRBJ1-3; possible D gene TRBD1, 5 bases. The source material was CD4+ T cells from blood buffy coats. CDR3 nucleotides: TGTGCCAGCAGACCGGGAGGGGCTGGAAACACCATATATTTT. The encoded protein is CASRPGGAGNTIYF.